This T cell receptor beta chain was recovered during a study of graft-versus-host responses after intestinal transplantation listed by TCRdb under 2021. The study in broad terms: Recipients received multivisceral, liver-intestinal, or isolated intestinal transplants. A peak of at least 4% donor T cells among recipient peripheral blood mononuclear cells was the definition used for donor T cell macrochimerism. The cohort enrolled 20 to 30 intestinal transplant recipients, one of whom was a retransplant, and 3 patients without pretransplant specimens were excluded. To identify alloreactive clones, pre-transplant mixed lymphocyte reaction products were sequenced and then compared with unstimulated pre-transplant donor and recipient T cells. After intestinal transplantation, graft-versus-host and host-versus-graft alloreactive T cell clones were followed in the graft, circulation and bone marrow using bulk TCR-beta CDR3 sequencing. All recipients received anti-thymocyte globulin induction followed by maintenance tacrolimus and steroids for around 3 years. Rather than being sequenced by the commercial service, samples from a few later patients were sequenced in-house on an Illumina MiSeq and processed with MiXCR. What the authors observed across the whole study: Early after transplant, declines in HvG clones were associated with peak levels of circulating GvH clones. High GvH to HvG T cell clonal ratios were observed in the allografts of patients with donor T cell macrochimerism. GvH clones were found in recipient bone marrow, and some of the GvH clones appeared earlier in ileal mucosa or blood, which is consistent with an intestinal mucosal origin. Conclusions were limited by the relatively low number and heterogeneity of intestinal transplant patients.

Interpreted using the paper, the time point label stands for: cells obtained before transplantation from donor or recipient. CD3+CD4+ and CD3+CD8+ populations were FACS-sorted from unstimulated pre-transplant donor and recipient cells taken from spleen or lymph nodes. CDR1 and CDR2 were assigned from the germline V gene (reference sequence) as SEHNR and FQNEAQ. The junction shows trimming of 5 bases on V and 10 bases on J, and the gene matches do not reach 7 bases of it. CDR3 length: 14 amino acids, cysteine to phenylalanine. Left in the record is the CDR3 DNA by itself, 42 bases read in frame from the first base. This clone was counted a single time. No antigen is known for it. Qualities for individual bases were not recorded, and no much larger clone is one base off. Library construction relied on the immunoSEQ multiplex PCR assay. For most patients, genomic DNA was isolated with the Qiagen DNeasy Blood and Tissue Kit and shipped frozen to Adaptive Biotechnologies for TCR sequencing. For most patients, high-throughput TCR-beta CDR3 sequencing of genomic DNA was performed by Adaptive Biotechnologies. Processing in the source paper ran as follows. TCR sequencing data were retrieved from Adaptive's ImmunoSEQ software for roughly 20 patients, whereas a few other patients were processed with MiXCR and VDJtools. CD4 versus CD8 sorting errors were corrected by removing sequences found in both subsets at a frequency ratio below 5:1. CDR3 nucleotide sequences shared between donor and recipient were removed because their origin could not be assigned. At least 2-fold expansion over unstimulated cells and a minimum CFSE-low frequency of 0.002% (template counts) or 0.001% (read counts) were required for clones to be classified as alloreactive. A clone was considered mappable if detected in the sequenced pre-transplant spleen, lymph node, or MLR CFSE-low populations of the donor or recipient. The cumulative frequency of alloreactive clones was calculated as a percentage of all sequences, weighted by copy number. TCRdb carries this immuneACCESS record with in-frame sequences only. Its versions omit some clonotypes, under half of them owing to an unresolved V gene in the studies checked, with the rest unexplained. That table gives V, J and clone size, and the DNA gave D and trimming. This sample is represented by more than 70,000 clones; less than 95% of them were singletons. Roughly 0.39% of the sample is taken by the ten largest.

This chain is built from TRBV7-9 and TRBJ1-6, with 8 bases in between that match TRBD1. This TCR came from a human donor who was the organ donor for an intestinal transplant. The sample here was unstimulated CD8+ T cells sorted from spleen or lymph node cells, taken before transplant. The CDR3 here reads CASSPDRGGSPLHF. The bases read TGTGCCAGCAGCCCAGACAGGGGAGGGTCACCCCTCCACTTT.